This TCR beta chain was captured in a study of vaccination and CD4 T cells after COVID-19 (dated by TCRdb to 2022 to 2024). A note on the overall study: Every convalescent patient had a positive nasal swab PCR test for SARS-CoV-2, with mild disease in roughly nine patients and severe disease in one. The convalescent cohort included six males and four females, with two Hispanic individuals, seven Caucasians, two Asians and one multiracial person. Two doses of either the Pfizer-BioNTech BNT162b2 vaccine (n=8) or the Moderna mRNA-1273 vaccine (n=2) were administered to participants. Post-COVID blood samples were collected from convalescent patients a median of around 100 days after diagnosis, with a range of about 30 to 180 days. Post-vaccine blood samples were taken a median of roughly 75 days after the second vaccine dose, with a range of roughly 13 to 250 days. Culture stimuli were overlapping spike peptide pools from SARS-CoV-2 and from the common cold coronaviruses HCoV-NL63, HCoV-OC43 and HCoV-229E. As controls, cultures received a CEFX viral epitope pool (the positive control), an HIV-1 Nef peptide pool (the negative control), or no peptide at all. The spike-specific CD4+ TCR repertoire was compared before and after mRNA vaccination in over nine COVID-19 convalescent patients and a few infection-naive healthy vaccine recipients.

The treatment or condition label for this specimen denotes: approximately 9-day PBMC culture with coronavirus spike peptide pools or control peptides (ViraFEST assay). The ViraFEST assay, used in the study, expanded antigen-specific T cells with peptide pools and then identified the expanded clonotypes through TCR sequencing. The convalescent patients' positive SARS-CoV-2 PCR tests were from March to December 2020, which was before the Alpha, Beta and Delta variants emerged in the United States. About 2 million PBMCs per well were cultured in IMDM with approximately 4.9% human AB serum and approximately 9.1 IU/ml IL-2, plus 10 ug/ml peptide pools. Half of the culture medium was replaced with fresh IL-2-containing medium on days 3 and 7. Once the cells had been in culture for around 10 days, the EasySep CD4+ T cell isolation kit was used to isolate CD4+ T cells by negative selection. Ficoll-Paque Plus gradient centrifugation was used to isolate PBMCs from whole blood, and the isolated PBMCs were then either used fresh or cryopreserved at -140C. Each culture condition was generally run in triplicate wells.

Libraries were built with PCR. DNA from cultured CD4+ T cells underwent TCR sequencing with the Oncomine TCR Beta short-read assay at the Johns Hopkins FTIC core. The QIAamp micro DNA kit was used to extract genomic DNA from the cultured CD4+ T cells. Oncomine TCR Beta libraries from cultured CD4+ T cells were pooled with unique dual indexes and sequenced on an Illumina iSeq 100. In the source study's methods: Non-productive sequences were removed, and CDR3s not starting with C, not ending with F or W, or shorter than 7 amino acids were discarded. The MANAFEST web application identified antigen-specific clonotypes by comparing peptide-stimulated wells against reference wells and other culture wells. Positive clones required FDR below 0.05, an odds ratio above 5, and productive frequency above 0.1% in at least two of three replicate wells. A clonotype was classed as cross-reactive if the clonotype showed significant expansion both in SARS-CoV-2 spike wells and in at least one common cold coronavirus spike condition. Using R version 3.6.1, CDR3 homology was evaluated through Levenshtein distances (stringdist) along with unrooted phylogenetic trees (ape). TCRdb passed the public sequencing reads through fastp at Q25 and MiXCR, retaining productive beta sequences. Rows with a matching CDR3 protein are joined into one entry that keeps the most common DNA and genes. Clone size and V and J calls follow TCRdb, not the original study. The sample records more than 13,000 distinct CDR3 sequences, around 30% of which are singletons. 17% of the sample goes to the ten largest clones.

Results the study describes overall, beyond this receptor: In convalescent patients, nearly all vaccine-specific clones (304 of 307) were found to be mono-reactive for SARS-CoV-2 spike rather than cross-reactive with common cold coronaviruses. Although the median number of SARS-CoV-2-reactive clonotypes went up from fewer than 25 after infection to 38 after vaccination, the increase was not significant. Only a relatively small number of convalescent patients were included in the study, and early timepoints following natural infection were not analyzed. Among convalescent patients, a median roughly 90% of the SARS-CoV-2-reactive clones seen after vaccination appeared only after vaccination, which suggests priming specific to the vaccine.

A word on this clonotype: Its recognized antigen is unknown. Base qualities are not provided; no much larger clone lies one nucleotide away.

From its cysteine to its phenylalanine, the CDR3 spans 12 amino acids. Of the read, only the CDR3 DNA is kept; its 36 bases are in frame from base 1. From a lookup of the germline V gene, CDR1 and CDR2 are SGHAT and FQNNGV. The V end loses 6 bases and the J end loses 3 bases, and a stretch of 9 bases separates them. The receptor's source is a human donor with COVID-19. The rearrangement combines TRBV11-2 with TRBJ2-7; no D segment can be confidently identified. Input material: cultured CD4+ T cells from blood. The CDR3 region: CASSAPYYEQYF. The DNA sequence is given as TGTGCCAGCAGTGCACCTTACTACGAGCAGTACTTC.